The 28 T cell receptor beta chains listed next were all sequenced from one sample in a study of blood T cell repertoires in COVID-19. The assay was immunoSEQ multiplex PCR, and TCRdb's table has in-frame clones only and misses some. The sample consists of about 76,000 clones, 80% to 85% of them appearing once. Sequenced sample: peripheral blood. Receptors originate from a human donor in a cohort sampled during active COVID-19.

The genes are TRBV6-5 and TRBJ2-3, with D maybe TRBD2 (6 bases). CDR1 MNHEY and CDR2 SVGAGI come from the germline V gene. Trimming removed 6 bases from V and 6 bases from J, with 13 bases in between. This CDR3 is 13 amino acids long. The CDR3 sequence: CASSSAGPDTQYF. The CDR3 DNA is TGTGCCAGCAGCAGTGCGGGACCGGATACGCAGTATTTT.

This clone was seen repeatedly, ten times or more. The chain links TRBV7-9 to TRBJ2-3; D unresolved. Germline CDR1 reads SEHNR; CDR2 reads FQNEAQ (reference sequence). Trimming took off 3 bases at V and 6 bases at J, with 13 bases between the two ends. The CDR3 spans 14 residues. CDR3 DNA sequence: TGTGCCAGCAGCTTTTTTCAGGCGCCCGATACGCAGTATTTT. Translation: CASSFFQAPDTQYF.

V usage is TRBV5-4 and J usage is TRBJ1-6; perhaps TRBD1 as D (6 bases). The V gene lost 0 bases and the J gene lost 6 bases, with 10 bases spanning the gap. The germline gives CDR1 SGHNT, CDR2 YYREEE (reference sequence). This CDR3 is built from 15 residues. The CDR3 nucleotides read TGTGCCAGCAGCTTGGACGGGGGGCTTAATTCACCCCTCCACTTT. This encodes CASSLDGGLNSPLHF.

This chain connects TRBV28 to TRBJ2-5; 11 nucleotides agree with TRBD2. V trimming: 3 bases; J trimming: 9 bases; junction bases outside the gene matches: 15. Germline CDR1 reads MDHEN; CDR2 reads SYDVKM. This CDR3 is 17 amino acids long. The CDR3 nucleotides are TGTGCCAGCAGTTTTCGGGCTAGCGGGGGGCCCGTCGGGGCCCAGTACTTC. Its protein is CASSFRASGGPVGAQYF.

DNA for the CDR3: TGCGCCAGCAGCTTGGTAGCAGGGATCAATTCACCCCTCCACTTT. This gives the protein CASSLVAGINSPLHF. The J gene is TRBJ1-6, the V gene TRBV5-1; tentatively, D is TRBD1 (5 bases). Germline values: CDR1 SGHRS, CDR2 YFSETQ. The CDR3 has 15 residues. V lost 0 bases, J lost 7 bases, and 11 bases lay in between.

The V gene is TRBV7-8, the J gene TRBJ1-5; 9 nucleotides match TRBD1. Germline CDR1 SGHVS, CDR2 FQNEAQ. CDR3 length equals 17 residues. The J segment lost 4 bases and the V segment lost 3 bases, leaving 10 bases of the junction unmatched. The CDR3 here is CASSFGDRAVRNQPQHF. CDR3 DNA: TGTGCCAGCAGCTTTGGGGACAGGGCTGTTCGGAATCAGCCCCAGCATTTT.

The chain combines TRBV5-1 with TRBJ1-2; no definite D call. The CDR3 contains 15 residues. Germline assignment: CDR1 SGHRS and CDR2 YFSETQ. The V and J ends lost 0 bases and 1 base respectively, with 10 bases between them. The CDR3 DNA sequence: TGCGCCAGCAGCTTGGAGCTACCGCATAACTATGGCTACACCTTC. Translated: CASSLELPHNYGYTF.

J is TRBJ2-5 and V is TRBV5-6, with D perhaps matching TRBD1 (7 bases). The ends were cut back, 5 bases at V and 2 bases at J, with 13 bases in the middle. CDR1 and CDR2 (germline): SGHDT, YYEEEE. The CDR3 runs 14 residues. The CDR3 sequence: CASREGDRQETQYF. CDR3 DNA: TGTGCCAGCAGGGAGGGGGACAGACAAGAGACCCAGTACTTC.

V is TRBV2 and J is TRBJ2-7; 16 bases map to TRBD2. The germline V gene encodes CDR1 SNHLY and CDR2 FYNNEI. The CDR3 runs to 16 residues. V trimming: 5 bases; J trimming: 6 bases; junction bases outside the gene matches: 7. The CDR3: CASSPGTSGGAPEQYF. The CDR3 region has the DNA TGTGCCAGCAGTCCCGGGACTAGCGGGGGGGCCCCCGAGCAGTACTTC.

The V and J genes are TRBV19 and TRBJ1-5; D is ambiguous. V was clipped by 3 bases and J by 4 bases, with 19 bases between them. Germline assignment: CDR1 LNHDA and CDR2 SQIVND (reference sequence). CDR3 length equals 17 residues. CDR3 protein: CASSIRLRAGGNQPQHF. In nucleotides, the CDR3 is TGTGCCAGTAGTATCAGGTTGAGGGCAGGAGGGAATCAGCCCCAGCATTTT.

The J gene is TRBJ2-7, the V gene TRBV28; D unclear. V was clipped by 2 bases and J by 4 bases, with 6 bases between them. CDR3 length: 12 amino acids. The germline gives CDR1 MDHEN, CDR2 SYDVKM. CDR3 loop: CASSLTVYEQYF. The CDR3 DNA follows: TGTGCCAGCAGTTTAACGGTGTACGAGCAGTACTTC. Full variable domain (missing parts from reference TRBV28 and TRBJ2-7): DVKVTQSSRYLVKRTGEKVFLECVQDMDHENMFWYRQDPGLGLRLIYFSYDVKMKEKGDIPEGYSVSREKKERFSLILESASTNQTSMYLCASSLTVYEQYFGPGTRLTVT.

The CDR3 spells CASSLVSTGELFF. In DNA, the CDR3 is TGTGCCAGCAGCTTAGTTTCGACCGGGGAGCTGTTTTTT. The V and J genes are TRBV11-3 and TRBJ2-2; D is undetermined. This CDR3 is 13 amino acids long. V was cut by 1 base and J by 5 bases, with 5 bases left in between. Germline CDR1 reads SGHNT; CDR2 reads YENEEA.

This clone was observed a few times. The genes are TRBV5-1 and TRBJ2-2, with D possibly matching TRBD2 (7 bases). Germline-derived CDR1 and CDR2 are SGHRS and YFSETQ. Trimming pared 2 bases from V and 1 base from J, leaving 9 bases between. The CDR3 loop spans 15 amino acids. The CDR3 loop reads CASSFGGLNTGELFF. In nucleotides, the CDR3 is TGCGCCAGCAGCTTCGGGGGGCTGAACACCGGGGAGCTGTTTTTT.

This clone appeared a single time. The chain carries TRBV28 and TRBJ1-6, with 8 bases lining up with TRBD1. The germline gives CDR1 MDHEN, CDR2 SYDVKM. V lost 6 bases to trimming and J lost 7 bases; unmatched junction nucleotides: 8. This CDR3 contains 15 residues. In DNA form, the CDR3 reads TGTGCCAGCAGCCTGGGACAGGTCCAAAATTCACCCCTCCACTTT. This codes for CASSLGQVQNSPLHF.

The chain joins TRBV5-6 to TRBJ2-5; a possible D gene is TRBD2 (5 bases). Looked up from germline, CDR1 is SGHDT and CDR2 is YYEEEE. There are 13 residues in the CDR3. V lost 1 base and J 4 bases, leaving 8 bases between the germline ends. The CDR3 DNA reads TGTGCCAGCAGCTTGATAGGGAGAGAGACCCAGTACTTC. Encoded protein: CASSLIGRETQYF.

This clone was found once. For the CDR3, the DNA is TGTGCCAGCAGTAGAGACAGGGGCTCTGGAAACACCATATATTTT. This gives the protein CASSRDRGSGNTIYF. The V and J genes are TRBV28 and TRBJ1-3; 8 bases agree with TRBD1. J gave up 0 bases and V 5 bases, and 3 bases lay outside the gene matches. The germline V gene encodes CDR1 MDHEN and CDR2 SYDVKM. The CDR3 has 15 amino acids.

The chain carries TRBV7-9 and TRBJ1-2; no clear D. Trimming removed 3 bases at V and 5 bases at J, with 7 bases between. Germline-derived CDR1 and CDR2 are SEHNR and FQNEAQ (reference sequence). The CDR3 loop spans 12 amino acids. The CDR3 DNA follows: TGTGCCAGCAGCTTCCGGGGATATGGCTACACCTTC. Encoded protein: CASSFRGYGYTF.

This rearrangement joins TRBV13 to TRBJ1-3; D perhaps matches TRBD1 (6 bases). The germline CDR1 and CDR2 sequences are PRHDT and FYEKMQ (reference sequence). The CDR3 has 15 amino acids. Trimming cost V 6 bases and J 4 bases, with 16 bases left between them. For the CDR3, the DNA is TGTGCCAGCAGTTGGACAGTAGTGGGGGGAAACACCATATATTTT. Residues: CASSWTVVGGNTIYF.

The J gene is TRBJ1-2, the V gene TRBV24-1; 9 nucleotides align to TRBD1. This CDR3 spans 12 amino acids. The germline CDR1 and CDR2 sequences are KGHDR and SFDVKD. Losses at the gene ends were 9 bases for V and 4 bases for J; bases not matched to a gene: 2. CDR3 sequence (DNA): TGTGCCACCCGACAGGGGGGCTATGGCTACACCTTC. Protein: CATRQGGYGYTF.

The rearrangement links TRBV6-6 to TRBJ2-3; perhaps TRBD1 as D (7 bases). Per germline, CDR1 MNHNY and CDR2 SVGAGI (reference sequence). The CDR3 runs to 16 residues. The ends were cut back, 8 bases at V and 0 bases at J, with 18 bases in the middle. The CDR3 bases are TGTGCCAGCGGATTTTCAGGGGGGCTTAGCACAGATACGCAGTATTTT. As protein: CASGFSGGLSTDTQYF.

The J gene is TRBJ1-1, the V gene TRBV7-8; D perhaps matches TRBD1 (6 bases). The CDR3 spans 16 residues. Per germline, CDR1 SGHVS and CDR2 FQNEAQ. With 2 bases removed from V and 3 bases from J, the gap between germline ends came to 16 bases. This chain's CDR3 is CASSLYWGGQDTEAFF. The DNA for the CDR3 is TGTGCCAGCAGCTTATACTGGGGGGGGCAAGACACTGAAGCTTTCTTT.

This chain links TRBV27 with TRBJ2-5; a possible D gene is TRBD2 (5 bases). CDR1 MNHEY and CDR2 SMNVEV come from the germline V gene (reference sequence). The CDR3 contains 11 residues. Trimming stripped 4 bases from V and 10 bases from J, with 10 bases between. The CDR3 is CASSSAGVQYF. The CDR3 coding sequence is TGTGCCAGCAGTTCCGCCGGGGTCCAGTACTTC.

The rearrangement uses TRBV20-1 and TRBJ1-5; the D gene is possibly TRBD1 (5 bases). V was shortened by 3 bases and J by 7 bases, with 13 bases between the two germline ends. The CDR3 is made up of 13 amino acids. CDR1 and CDR2 (germline): DFQATT, SNEGSKA (reference sequence). The CDR3 sequence: CSASPSGEQPQHF. Here the CDR3 DNA reads TGCAGTGCTAGTCCGTCGGGGGAACAGCCCCAGCATTTT.

This clone was counted only a few times. The chain combines TRBV2 with TRBJ2-3; 10 bases agree with TRBD2. Per germline, CDR1 SNHLY and CDR2 FYNNEI. This CDR3 spans 14 amino acids. V shed 6 bases, J shed 6 bases, and the junction held 6 bases outside the gene matches. CDR3 loop: CASRESGGVDTQYF. DNA of the CDR3: TGTGCCAGCAGGGAAAGCGGGGGGGTCGATACGCAGTATTTT.

The chain links TRBV9 to TRBJ1-6, with TRBD1 matching 9 bases. Germline-derived CDR1 and CDR2 are SGDLS and YYNGEE. The V gene end was trimmed by 7 bases and the J gene end by 6 bases; junction bases not matched to a gene: 5. CDR3 length: 14 amino acids. The CDR3 DNA reads as TGTGCCAGCGCCCCGGGACAGGGTAATTCACCCCTCCACTTT. It is translated as CASAPGQGNSPLHF.

The chain recombines TRBV10-3 with TRBJ1-2; 12 positions match TRBD1. The V gene end was trimmed by 3 bases and the J gene end by 7 bases; junction bases not matched to a gene: 9. The CDR3 is 16 residues long. The germline V gene encodes CDR1 ENHRY and CDR2 SYGVKD. The CDR3 is CAISEVGGTGGLGYTF. CDR3 in DNA: TGTGCCATCAGTGAAGTAGGGGGGACAGGGGGCCTTGGCTACACCTTC.

V gene TRBV5-1 combines with J gene TRBJ2-5; D might be TRBD1 (6 bases). The V end was cut by 1 base, the J end by 5 bases, with 9 bases between. Germline assignment: CDR1 SGHRS and CDR2 YFSETQ. This CDR3 has 13 amino acids. The DNA of the CDR3 is TGCGCCAGCAGCTTGACAGGGTGGGAGACCCAGTACTTC. This codes for CASSLTGWETQYF.

At least ten counts were recorded for this clone. The rearrangement joins TRBV5-1 to TRBJ1-4; 9 nucleotides agree with TRBD1. Unmatched junction bases numbered 9, after V lost 2 bases and J lost 7 bases. Germline assignment: CDR1 SGHRS and CDR2 YFSETQ. This CDR3 is 16 amino acids long. CDR3 sequence reads: CASSFLPGTGFEKLFF. DNA of the CDR3: TGCGCCAGCAGCTTCCTCCCCGGGACAGGGTTTGAAAAACTGTTTTTT. Full variable domain (outside the CDR3, taken from reference TRBV5-1 and TRBJ1-4): KAGVTQTPRYLIKTRGQQVTLSCSPISGHRSVSWYQQTPGQGLQFLFEYFSETQRNKGNFPGRFSGRQFSNSRSEMNVSTLELGDSALYLCASSFLPGTGFEKLFFGSGTQLSVL.